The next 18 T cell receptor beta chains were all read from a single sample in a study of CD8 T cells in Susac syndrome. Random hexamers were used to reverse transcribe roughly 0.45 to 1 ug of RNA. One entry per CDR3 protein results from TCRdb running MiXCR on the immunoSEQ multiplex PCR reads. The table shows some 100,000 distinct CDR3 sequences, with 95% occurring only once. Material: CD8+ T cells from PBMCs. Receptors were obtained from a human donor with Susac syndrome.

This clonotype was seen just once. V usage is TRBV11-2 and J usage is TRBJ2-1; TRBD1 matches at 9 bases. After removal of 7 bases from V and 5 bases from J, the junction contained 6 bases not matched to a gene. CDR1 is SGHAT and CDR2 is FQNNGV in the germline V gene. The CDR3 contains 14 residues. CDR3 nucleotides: TGTGCCAGCACCCCGTGGGACAGGGACAATGAGCAGTTCTTC. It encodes CASTPWDRDNEQFF. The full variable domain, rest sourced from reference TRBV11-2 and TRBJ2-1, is EAGVAQSPRYKIIEKRQSVAFWCNPISGHATLYWYQQILGQGPKLLIQFQNNGVVDDSQLPKDRFSAERLKGVDSTLKIQPAKLEDSAVYLCASTPWDRDNEQFFGPGTRLTVL.

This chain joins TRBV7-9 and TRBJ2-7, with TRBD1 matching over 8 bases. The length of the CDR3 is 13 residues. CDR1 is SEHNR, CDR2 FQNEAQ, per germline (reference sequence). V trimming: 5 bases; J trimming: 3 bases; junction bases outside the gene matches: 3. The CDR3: CASSDRGNYEQYF. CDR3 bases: TGTGCCAGCAGCGACAGGGGAAACTACGAGCAGTACTTC.

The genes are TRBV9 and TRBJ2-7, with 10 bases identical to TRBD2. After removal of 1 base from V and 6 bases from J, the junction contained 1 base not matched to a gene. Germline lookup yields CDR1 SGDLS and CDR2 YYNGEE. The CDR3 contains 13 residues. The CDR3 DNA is TGTGCCAGCAGCGTAAGGACTAGCGGCGAGCAGTACTTC. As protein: CASSVRTSGEQYF.

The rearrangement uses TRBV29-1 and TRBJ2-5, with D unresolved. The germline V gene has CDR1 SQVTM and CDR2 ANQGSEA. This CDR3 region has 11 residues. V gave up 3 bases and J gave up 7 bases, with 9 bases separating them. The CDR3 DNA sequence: TGCAGCGTTGATCGTATGGGGACCCAGTACTTC. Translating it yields CSVDRMGTQYF. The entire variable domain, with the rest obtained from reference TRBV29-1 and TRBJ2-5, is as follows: SAVISQKPSRDICQRGTSLTIQCQVDSQVTMMFWYRQQPGQSLTLIATANQGSEATYESGFVIDKFPISRPNLTFSTLTVSNMSPEDSSIYLCSVDRMGTQYFGPGTRLLVL.

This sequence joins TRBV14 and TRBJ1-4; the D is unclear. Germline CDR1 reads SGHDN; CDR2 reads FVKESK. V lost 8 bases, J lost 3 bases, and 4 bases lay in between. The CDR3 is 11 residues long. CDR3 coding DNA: TGTGCCAGCGGTTCTAATGAAAAACTGTTTTTT. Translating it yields CASGSNEKLFF.

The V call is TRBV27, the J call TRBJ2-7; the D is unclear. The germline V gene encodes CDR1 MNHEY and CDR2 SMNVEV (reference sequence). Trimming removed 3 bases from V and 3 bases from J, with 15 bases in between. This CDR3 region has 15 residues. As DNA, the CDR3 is TGTGCCAGCAGTTTTAAGGGCCAGGAACTCTACGAGCAGTACTTC. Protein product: CASSFKGQELYEQYF.

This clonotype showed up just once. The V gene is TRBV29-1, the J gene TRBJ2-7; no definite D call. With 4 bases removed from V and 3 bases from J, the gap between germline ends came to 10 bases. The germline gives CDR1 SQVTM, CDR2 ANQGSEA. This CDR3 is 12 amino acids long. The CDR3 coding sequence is TGCAGCGTTGGAAGGGTCCGCTACGAGCAGTACTTC. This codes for CSVGRVRYEQYF.

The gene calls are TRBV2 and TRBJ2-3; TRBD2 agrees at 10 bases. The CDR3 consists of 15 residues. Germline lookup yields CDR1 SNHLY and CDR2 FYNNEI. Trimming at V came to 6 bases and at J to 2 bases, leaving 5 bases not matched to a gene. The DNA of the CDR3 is TGTGCCAGCAGCGTAGCGGGAGGAGCCACAGATACGCAGTATTTT. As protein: CASSVAGGATDTQYF.

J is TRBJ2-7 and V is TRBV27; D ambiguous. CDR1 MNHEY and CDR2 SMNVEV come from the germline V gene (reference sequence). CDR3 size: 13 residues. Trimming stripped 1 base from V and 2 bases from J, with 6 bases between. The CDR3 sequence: CASSLLPAYEQYF. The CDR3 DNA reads TGTGCCAGCAGTTTATTACCGGCCTACGAGCAGTACTTC.

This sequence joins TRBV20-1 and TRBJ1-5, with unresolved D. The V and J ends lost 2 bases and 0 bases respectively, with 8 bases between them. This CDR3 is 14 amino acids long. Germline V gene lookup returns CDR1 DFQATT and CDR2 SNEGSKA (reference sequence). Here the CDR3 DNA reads TGCAGTGCTAGAAAAGGACCTAGCAATCAGCCCCAGCATTTT. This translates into CSARKGPSNQPQHF.

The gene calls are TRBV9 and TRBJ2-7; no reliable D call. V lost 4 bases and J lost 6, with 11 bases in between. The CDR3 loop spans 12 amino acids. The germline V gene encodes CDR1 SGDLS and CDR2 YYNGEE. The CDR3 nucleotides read TGTGCCAGCAGCCCGCAAGGTGTCGAGCAGTACTTC. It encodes CASSPQGVEQYF.

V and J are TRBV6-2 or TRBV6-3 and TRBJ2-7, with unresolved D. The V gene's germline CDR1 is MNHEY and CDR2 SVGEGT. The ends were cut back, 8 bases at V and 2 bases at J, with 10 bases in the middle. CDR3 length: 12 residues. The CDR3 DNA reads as TGTGCCAGCGGTAAAGTTCCCTACGAGCAGTACTTC. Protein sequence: CASGKVPYEQYF.

The CDR3 DNA reads as TGTGCCAGCAGCATCCCGAGTTGGGGGGGAGGCTACACCTTC. Its translation is CASSIPSWGGGYTF. The rearrangement joins TRBV7-2 to TRBJ1-2; a weak D match, TRBD1 (5 bases). CDR3 length equals 14 residues. V lost 5 bases and J 8 bases, leaving 18 bases between the germline ends. In germline, CDR1 is SGHTA, CDR2 FQGNSA.

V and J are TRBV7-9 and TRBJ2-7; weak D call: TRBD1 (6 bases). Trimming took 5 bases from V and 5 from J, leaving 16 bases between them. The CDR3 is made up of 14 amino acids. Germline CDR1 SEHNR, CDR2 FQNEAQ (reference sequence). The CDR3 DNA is TGTGCCAGCAGCCCCCACAGGGTCTTGGACGAGCAGTACTTC. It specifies CASSPHRVLDEQYF.

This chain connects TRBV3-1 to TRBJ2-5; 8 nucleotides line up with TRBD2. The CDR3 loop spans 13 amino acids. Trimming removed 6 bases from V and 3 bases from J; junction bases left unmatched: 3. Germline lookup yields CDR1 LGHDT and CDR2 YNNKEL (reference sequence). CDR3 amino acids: CASRLAGKETQYF. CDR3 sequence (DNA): TGTGCCAGCAGATTAGCGGGAAAAGAGACCCAGTACTTC.

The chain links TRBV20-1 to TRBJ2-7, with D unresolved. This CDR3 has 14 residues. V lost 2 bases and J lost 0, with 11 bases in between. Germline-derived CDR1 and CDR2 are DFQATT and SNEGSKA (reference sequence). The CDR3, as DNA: TGCAGTGCTAGAAGCTCTCCGAGCTCCTACGAGCAGTACTTC. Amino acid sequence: CSARSSPSSYEQYF.

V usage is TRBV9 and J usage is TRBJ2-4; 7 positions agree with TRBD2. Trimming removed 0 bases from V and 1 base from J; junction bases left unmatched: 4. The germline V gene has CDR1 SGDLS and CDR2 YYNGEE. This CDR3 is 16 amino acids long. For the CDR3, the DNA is TGTGCCAGCAGCGTAGATGATAGCGGGGCCAAAAACATTCAGTACTTC. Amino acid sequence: CASSVDDSGAKNIQYF.

The CDR3 sequence: CASSLTGGQETQYF. The DNA for the CDR3 is TGTGCCAGCAGTTTAACCGGAGGCCAAGAGACCCAGTACTTC. The rearrangement joins TRBV27 to TRBJ2-5, with D perhaps TRBD2 (5 bases). This CDR3 contains 14 residues. V dropped 2 bases and J dropped 1 base, with 8 bases sitting between them. Germline V gene data show CDR1 as MNHEY and CDR2 as SMNVEV (reference sequence).